Each of the 12 T cell receptor beta chains below was sequenced from the same sample in a study of blood T cell repertoires in COVID-19. This table comes from immunoSEQ multiplex PCR, and its TCRdb copy is limited to in-frame clones, with some not included. The sample has more than 150,000 clones, about 83% seen once. Sequencing was done on a sample of peripheral blood. Source of these receptors: a man between 65 and 85 years old who had recovered from COVID-19.

The chain employs TRBV11-3 and TRBJ2-7; 7 nucleotides line up with TRBD1. CDR1 and CDR2 (germline): SGHNT, YENEEA. The CDR3 totals 13 residues. V shed 5 bases, J shed 3 bases, and the junction held 4 bases outside the gene matches. CDR3 sequence: CASSARDSYEQYF. Written as DNA, the CDR3 is TGTGCCAGCAGCGCCCGGGACAGCTACGAGCAGTACTTC.

This chain uses TRBV6-5 with TRBJ2-2; D remains unclear. CDR1 is MNHEY and CDR2 is SVGAGI in the germline V gene. This CDR3 has 13 residues. V was clipped by 6 bases and J by 3 bases, with 8 bases between them. Here the CDR3 reads CASSSSYTGELFF. CDR3 DNA: TGTGCCAGCAGCTCCTCGTACACCGGGGAGCTGTTTTTT.

The rearrangement uses TRBV19 and TRBJ1-5; D ambiguous. CDR3 size: 15 residues. Germline loops: CDR1 LNHDA, CDR2 SQIVND (reference sequence). The ends were cut back, 4 bases at V and 0 bases at J, with 10 bases in the middle. The CDR3 DNA follows: TGTGCCAGTAGTACCCCAGTACCTAGCAATCAGCCCCAGCATTTT. Protein product: CASSTPVPSNQPQHF.

The chain carries TRBV3-1 (or the pseudogene TRBV3-2) and TRBJ2-3; 7 bases are shared with TRBD2. Germline CDR1 and CDR2: LGHDT and YNNKEL (reference sequence). The ends lost 4 bases at V and 3 bases at J; junction bases unmatched: 16. The CDR3 consists of 18 residues. The CDR3 nucleotides are TGTGCCAGCAGCCCAGGAGGGGTGAGGACTAGAAGTACAGATACGCAGTATTTT. Translating gives CASSPGGVRTRSTDTQYF.

The chain is built from TRBV28 and TRBJ2-7, with 8 bases that match TRBD1. With V trimmed by 4 bases and J by 1 base, 6 bases remained unmatched. Germline CDR1 is MDHEN and CDR2 is SYDVKM. This CDR3 is 15 amino acids long. In DNA form, the CDR3 reads TGTGCCAGCAGTTACGGACGGACAGGGTCCTACGAGCAGTACTTC. It specifies CASSYGRTGSYEQYF.

V is TRBV7-6 and J is TRBJ2-5; tentatively, D is TRBD1 (6 bases). Germline CDR1 and CDR2: SGHVS and FNYEAQ. The CDR3 sequence is 14 residues long. With 2 bases removed from V and 3 bases from J, the gap between germline ends came to 10 bases. CDR3 amino acids: CASSLRQDEETQYF. In nucleotides, the CDR3 is TGTGCCAGCAGCTTAAGACAGGATGAAGAGACCCAGTACTTC.

The chain has TRBV18 and TRBJ2-7; the match to TRBD2 covers 10 bases. The CDR3 loop spans 14 amino acids. V dropped 4 bases and J dropped 2; count of bases not matched to a gene: 2. Germline V gene sequence: CDR1 KGHSH, CDR2 LQKENI. In DNA, the CDR3 is TGTGCCAGCTCACGGACTAGCGGAACCTACGAGCAGTACTTC. Amino acids: CASSRTSGTYEQYF.

This sequence joins TRBV28 and TRBJ1-2, with D tentatively TRBD1 (6 bases). Germline V gives CDR1 MDHEN, CDR2 SYDVKM. This CDR3 spans 16 amino acids. Trimming pared 2 bases from V and 3 bases from J, leaving 16 bases between. The CDR3 DNA follows: TGTGCCAGCAGTTTAAGGGGGGGGCGTGCGGACTATGGCTACACCTTC. This translates into CASSLRGGRADYGYTF.

The chain employs TRBV11-2 and TRBJ1-1, with D tentatively TRBD1 (6 bases). Germline CDR1 reads SGHAT; CDR2 reads FQNNGV. The CDR3 runs to 15 residues. The V end was cut by 5 bases, the J end by 1 base, with 14 bases between. CDR3 in amino acids: CASSPRNRENTEAFF. CDR3 DNA sequence: TGTGCCAGCAGCCCCCGAAACAGGGAGAACACTGAAGCTTTCTTT.

The chain joins TRBV5-4 to TRBJ1-6, with 9 positions matching TRBD1. J gave up 9 bases and V 4 bases, and 5 bases lay outside the gene matches. Germline V CDR1 and CDR2: SGHNT, YYREEE (reference sequence). The CDR3 contains 14 residues. CDR3 region: CASSRQGVGSPLHF. The CDR3 DNA reads as TGTGCCAGCAGCAGACAGGGGGTGGGTTCACCCCTCCACTTT.

The rearrangement joins TRBV10-3 to TRBJ2-3, with D tentatively TRBD2 (6 bases). The germline V and J ends were trimmed by 6 bases and 0 bases, with 10 bases remaining between them. Germline CDR1 and CDR2: ENHRY and SYGVKD. The CDR3 contains 14 residues. CDR3 region: CAIRGGTSTDTQYF. The DNA for the CDR3 is TGTGCCATCAGGGGGGGTACTAGCACAGATACGCAGTATTTT.

The chain joins TRBV6-4 to TRBJ2-2; TRBD2 is a possible D gene (5 bases). The CDR3 consists of 14 residues. V gave up 2 bases and J gave up 7 bases, with 11 bases separating them. The germline V gene has CDR1 MRHNA and CDR2 SNTAGT. The CDR3 loop reads CASSDPGSGGELFF. Written as DNA, the CDR3 is TGTGCCAGCAGTGACCCGGGGAGCGGCGGGGAGCTGTTTTTT.